This entry concerns a single TCR beta chain. This sample was taken from a study of blood T cell repertoires in COVID-19. About the research overall: The United States, Italy and Spain supplied acute and convalescent COVID-19 samples. PBMCs, B-cell-depleted T cells, or T cells provided the cDNA or gDNA that made up the material.

Germline V gene data show CDR1 as SGHDN and CDR2 as FVKESK. The length of the CDR3 is 14 residues. J gave up 5 bases and V 3 bases, and 1 base lay outside the gene matches. The data were produced by immunoSEQ multiplex PCR, yet TCRdb's version contains in-frame clones alone and is incomplete. The sample records around 460,000 clones, about 87% being singletons. The V gene is TRBV14, the J gene TRBJ2-2; 9 bases align to TRBD1. Material for sequencing was peripheral blood. This receptor was identified in a man between 18 and 29 years old with COVID-19, enrolled during active disease. The CDR3 spells CASSQDRGTGELFF. Written as DNA, the CDR3 is TGTGCCAGCAGCCAGGACAGGGGAACCGGGGAGCTGTTTTTT.